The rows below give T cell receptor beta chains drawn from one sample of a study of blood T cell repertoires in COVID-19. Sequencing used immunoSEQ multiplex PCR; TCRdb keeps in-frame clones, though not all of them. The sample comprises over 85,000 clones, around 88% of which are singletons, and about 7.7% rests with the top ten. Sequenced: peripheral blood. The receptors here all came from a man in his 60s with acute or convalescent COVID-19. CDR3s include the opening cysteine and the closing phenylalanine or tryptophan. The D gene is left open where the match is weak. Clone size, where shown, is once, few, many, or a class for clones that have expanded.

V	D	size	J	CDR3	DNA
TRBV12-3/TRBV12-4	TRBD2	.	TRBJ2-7	CASRPSGGYEQYF	TGTGCCAGCAGACCTAGCGGGGGCTACGAGCAGTACTTC
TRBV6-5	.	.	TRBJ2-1	CASKVGDEAEQFF	TGTGCCAGCAAGGTGGGAGACGAGGCTGAGCAGTTCTTC
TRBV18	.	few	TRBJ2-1	CASSPLTVSGEQFF	TGTGCCAGCTCACCACTTACGGTCTCTGGTGAGCAGTTCTTC
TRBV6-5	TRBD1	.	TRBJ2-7	CASSLWDREAYEQYF	TGTGCCAGCAGTCTGTGGGACAGGGAAGCCTACGAGCAGTACTTC
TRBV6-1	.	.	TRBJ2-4	CASSEVSNRDIQYF	TGTGCCAGCAGTGAAGTCTCCAATCGGGACATTCAGTACTTC
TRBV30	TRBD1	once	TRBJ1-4	CAWGQGRGNEKLFF	TGTGCCTGGGGACAGGGAAGGGGTAATGAAAAACTGTTTTTT
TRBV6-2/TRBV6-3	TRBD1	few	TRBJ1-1	CASSDTGARGEAFF	TGTGCCAGCAGTGACACAGGGGCCCGGGGTGAAGCTTTCTTT
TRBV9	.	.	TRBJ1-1	CASSVVEGGTEAFF	TGTGCCAGCAGCGTAGTGGAGGGCGGAACTGAAGCTTTCTTT
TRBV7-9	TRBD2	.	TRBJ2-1	CASGRPGLAGYEQFF	TGTGCCTCCGGACGTCCGGGACTAGCGGGTTATGAGCAGTTCTTC
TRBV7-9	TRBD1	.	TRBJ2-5	CASSLASGTGYVTQYF	TGTGCCAGCAGCTTGGCCTCCGGGACAGGGTACGTGACCCAGTACTTC
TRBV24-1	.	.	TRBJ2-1	CATSDRDTSSYNEQFF	TGTGCCACCAGTGACAGGGACACCAGCTCCTACAATGAGCAGTTCTTC
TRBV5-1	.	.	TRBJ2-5	CASSNRGETQYF	TGCGCCAGCAGCAACAGAGGGGAGACCCAGTACTTC
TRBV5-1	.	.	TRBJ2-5	CASSLVAGETQYF	TGCGCCAGCAGCTTGGTGGCGGGAGAGACCCAGTACTTC
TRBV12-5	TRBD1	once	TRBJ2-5	CASGSPTGLLGTQYF	TGTGCTAGTGGTTCACCGACAGGGTTGTTAGGGACCCAGTACTTC
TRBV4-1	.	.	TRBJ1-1	CASSQAGLNTEAFF	TGCGCCAGCAGCCAAGCAGGGTTGAACACTGAAGCTTTCTTT
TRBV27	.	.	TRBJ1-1	CASSLSQGDTEAFF	TGTGCCAGCAGTTTATCTCAAGGGGACACTGAAGCTTTCTTT
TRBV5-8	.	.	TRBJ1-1	CASSLILGSTEAFF	TGTGCCAGCAGCTTGATATTAGGGAGCACTGAAGCTTTCTTT
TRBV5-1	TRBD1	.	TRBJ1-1	CASSLLAGGAEAFF	TGCGCCAGCAGCTTGCTCGCAGGGGGCGCTGAAGCTTTCTTT
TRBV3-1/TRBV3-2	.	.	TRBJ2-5	CASSQETRDPQETQYF	TGTGCCAGCAGCCAAGAAACTAGAGACCCACAAGAGACCCAGTACTTC
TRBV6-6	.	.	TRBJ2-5	CASSGGSYLDHHQDF	TGTGCCAGCAGTGGCGGATCCTACCTTGACCATCATCAAGACTTC
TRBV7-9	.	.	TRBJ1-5	CASSSSAGPVSNQPQHF	TGTGCCAGCAGCTCCTCCGCAGGGCCCGTTAGCAATCAGCCCCAGCATTTT
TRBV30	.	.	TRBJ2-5	CAWSVQGAGRVVSETQYF	TGTGCCTGGAGTGTACAGGGAGCGGGAAGGGTAGTTTCTGAGACCCAGTACTTC
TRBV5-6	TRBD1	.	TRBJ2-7	CASSLRGTGGGFSYEQYF	TGTGCCAGCAGCCTCCGTGGGACAGGGGGCGGTTTCTCGTACGAGCAGTACTTC
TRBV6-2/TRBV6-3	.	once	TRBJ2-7	CASSYPTGFEQYF	TGTGCCAGCAGTTACCCCACAGGGTTCGAGCAGTACTTC